This T cell receptor (beta chain) was recovered during a study of human T cells and chemical hapten exposure. In the study overall: Application of 0.01% DPC to the upper back was done by patch test, with a reading at 6 days. Alopecia areata, totalis or universalis affected patients, mainly female.

On this clonotype: What it recognizes is unknown.

Time point noted: patch test 3, about 24 weeks after DPC sensitization. Documented treatment: therapeutic diphenylcyclopropenone sensitization with weekly scalp DPC. TCRdb fed the RACE reads into MiXCR, producing one record per CDR3 protein. The top ten clones hold about 2.3% of a sample with 150,000 to 200,000 distinct CDR3 sequences, 24% of them seen once. Study-wide results and caveats: Having alopecia, donors may respond immunologically unlike healthy people.

Germline CDR1 reads SEHNR; CDR2 reads FQNEAQ (reference sequence). The ends lost 4 bases at V and 1 base at J; junction bases unmatched: 14. The CDR3 is 20 amino acids. The V call is TRBV7-9, the J call TRBJ2-5, with 14 nucleotides matching TRBD2. The receptor was isolated from a woman aged 35 to 49 with alopecia areata. Some clones in this sample may be carry-over from other donors' samples. Sequencing was performed on whole blood, taken in connection with sensitization to the hapten diphenylcyclopropenone (DPC). As DNA, the CDR3 is TGTGCCAGCAGCTCTAGAGGGACTAGCGGGAGAATTTCGTTCCAAGAGACCCAGTACTTC. Translation gives CASSSRGTSGRISFQETQYF. The entire variable domain, with the rest obtained from reference TRBV7-9 and TRBJ2-5, is as follows: DTGVSQNPRHKITKRGQNVTFRCDPISEHNRLYWYRQTLGQGPEFLTYFQNEAQLEKSRLLSDRFSAERPKGSFSTLEIQRTEQGDSAMYLCASSSRGTSGRISFQETQYFGPGTRLLVL.